These 7 T cell receptor beta chains came from one sample sequenced in a study of long-term antiretroviral therapy in people with HIV. Run at survey level, the immunoSEQ assay was version v3.0. The method was immunoSEQ multiplex PCR; TCRdb's version includes in-frame clones alone and lacks a portion of them. The sample has roughly 36,000 clones, approximately 83% seen once. The material sequenced was unsorted PBMCs, taken 0.4 years before starting antiretroviral therapy. The source is a man aged 18-30 years with HIV.

The rearrangement uses TRBV25-1 and TRBJ1-2, with D perhaps matching TRBD1 (6 bases). V was clipped by 1 base and J by 2 bases, with 17 bases between them. Germline loops: CDR1 MGHDK, CDR2 SYGVNS. The CDR3 extends over 17 amino acids. CDR3 bases: TGTGCCAGCAGTGAATGGGCGGGGACAACCGAAAACTATGGCTACACCTTC. This translates into CASSEWAGTTENYGYTF.

The gene calls are TRBV27 and TRBJ1-1; 7 nucleotides agree with TRBD1. Per germline, CDR1 MNHEY and CDR2 SMNVEV (reference sequence). The length of the CDR3 is 14 residues. J was trimmed by 1 base and V by 4 bases; bases with no gene match: 3. In nucleotides, the CDR3 is TGTGCCAGCAGTTCTCCAGGGGGGAACACTGAAGCTTTCTTT. This codes for CASSSPGGNTEAFF.

V gene TRBV29-1 combines with J gene TRBJ2-1; D gene unclear. V was clipped by 4 bases and J by 12 bases, with 7 bases between them. CDR3 length equals 9 residues. From germline, CDR1 is SQVTM and CDR2 ANQGSEA. The CDR3 reads CSVGGGQFF. In DNA form, the CDR3 reads TGCAGCGTTGGCGGTGGGCAGTTCTTC.

J is TRBJ2-5 and V is TRBV2, with D possibly being TRBD1 (5 bases). Trimming left V 3 bases short and J 3 bases short, with 5 bases between. CDR1 is SNHLY, CDR2 FYNNEI, per germline. This CDR3 has 12 amino acids. The CDR3, as DNA: TGTGCCAGCAGTGACAGGGAAGAGACCCAGTACTTC. It encodes CASSDREETQYF. The entire variable domain, with the rest obtained from reference TRBV2 and TRBJ2-5, is as follows: EPEVTQTPSHQVTQMGQEVILRCVPISNHLYFYWYRQILGQKVEFLVSFYNNEISEKSEIFDDQFSVERPDGSNFTLKIRSTKLEDSAMYFCASSDREETQYFGPGTRLLVL.

The chain carries TRBV4-2 and TRBJ2-3; 10 nucleotides line up with TRBD2. The CDR3 extends over 18 amino acids. Looked up from germline, CDR1 is LGHNA and CDR2 is YNFKEQ. The V gene end was trimmed by 0 bases and the J gene end by 2 bases; junction bases not matched to a gene: 8. The CDR3 DNA follows: TGTGCCAGCAGCCAAGAAGCTAGCGGGGGAGGATACACAGATACGCAGTATTTT. Translating gives CASSQEASGGGYTDTQYF.

The chain is built from TRBV28 and TRBJ1-5, with D possibly matching TRBD1 (6 bases). Deletions cut 2 bases from V and 0 bases from J, with 11 bases between. This CDR3 is built from 16 residues. The germline V gene has CDR1 MDHEN and CDR2 SYDVKM. CDR3 DNA sequence: TGTGCCAGCAGTTTAGGGACATCGGGTAGCAATCAGCCCCAGCATTTT. Protein: CASSLGTSGSNQPQHF.

The gene calls are TRBV27 and TRBJ1-1; possibly TRBD1 for D (6 bases). Per the germline V gene, CDR1 is MNHEY and CDR2 is SMNVEV (reference sequence). The CDR3 runs to 14 residues. With 3 bases removed from V and 10 bases from J, the gap between germline ends came to 18 bases. The CDR3 loop reads CASSFVNGGGGAFF. DNA of the CDR3: TGTGCCAGCAGTTTTGTGAATGGGGGCGGAGGAGCTTTCTTT.